This T cell receptor beta chain was documented in a study of radiation and T cells in renal cell carcinoma. Study-level information: Nephrectomy followed 15 Gy stereotactic body radiation by 4 weeks.

The time point was: baseline pretreatment blood. Noted treatment: 15 Gy SBRT to primary tumor, nephrectomy 4 weeks later. This renal cell carcinoma was of the clear cell type. The ends lost 0 bases at V and 4 bases at J; junction bases unmatched: 1. The CDR3 covers 15 residues. CDR1 and CDR2 (germline): SGDLS, YYNGEE. The table came from immunoSEQ multiplex PCR; TCRdb's copy has only in-frame clones and leaves some out. The sample contains about 150,000 clones, about 85% of which appear only once. Whole-study results and caveats: In blood, top tumor clones expanded by 2 weeks, shrinking by 4.

Details on this clone: What it binds is not known.

The chain combines TRBV9 with TRBJ2-2; 9 bases are a match to TRBD1. The sequencing used blood, collected from a patient whose treatment included radiotherapy and nephrectomy. The receptor's source is a woman between 65 and 79 years old with renal cell carcinoma. As DNA, the CDR3 is TGTGCCAGCAGCGTAGAGGACAGGGGCACCGGGGAGCTGTTTTTT. Its translation: CASSVEDRGTGELFF.